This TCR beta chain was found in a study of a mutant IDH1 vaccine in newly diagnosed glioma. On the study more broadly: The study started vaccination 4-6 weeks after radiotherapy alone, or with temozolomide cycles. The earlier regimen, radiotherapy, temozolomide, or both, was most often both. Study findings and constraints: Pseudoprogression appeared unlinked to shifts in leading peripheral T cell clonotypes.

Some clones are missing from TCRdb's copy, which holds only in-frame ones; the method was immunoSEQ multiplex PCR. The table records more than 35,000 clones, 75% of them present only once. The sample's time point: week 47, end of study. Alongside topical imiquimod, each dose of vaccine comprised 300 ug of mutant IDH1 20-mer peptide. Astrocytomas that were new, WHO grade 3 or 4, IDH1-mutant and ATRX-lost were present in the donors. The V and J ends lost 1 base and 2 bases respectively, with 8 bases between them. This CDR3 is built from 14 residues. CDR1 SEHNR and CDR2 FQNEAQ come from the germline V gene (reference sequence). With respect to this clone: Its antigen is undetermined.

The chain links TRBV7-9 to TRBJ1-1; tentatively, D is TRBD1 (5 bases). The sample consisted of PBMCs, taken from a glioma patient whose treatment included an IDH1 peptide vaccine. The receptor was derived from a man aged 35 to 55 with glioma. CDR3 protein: CASSLVGVNTEAFF. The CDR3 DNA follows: TGTGCCAGCAGCTTAGTAGGGGTTAACACTGAAGCTTTCTTT.